This passage covers 18 T cell receptor beta chains from one sample sequenced in a study of shared clonotypes between healthy human individuals (dated by TCRdb to 2019 to 2021). The library was made by the immunoSEQ multiplex PCR assay. TCRdb carries this immuneACCESS record with in-frame sequences only. Its versions omit some clonotypes, under half of them owing to an unresolved V gene in the studies checked, with the rest unexplained. The sample profile shows some 2.1 million clones; roughly 94% of them were found once. The top ten clones comprise roughly 0.13% of the sample. The material sequenced was naive CD4+ T cells sorted from blood. What this sample's cell subset or site label stands for: CD45RA+ positively selected. The source of these receptors is a man aged 18 to 35 in good health.

The gene calls are TRBV5-1 and TRBJ2-7; tentative D call: TRBD1 (5 bases). Germline V gene lookup returns CDR1 SGHRS and CDR2 YFSETQ. The CDR3 spans 14 residues. V was shortened by 5 bases and J by 2 bases, with 14 bases between the two germline ends. Here the CDR3 DNA reads TGCGCCAGCAGAGGATCCGACAGCCCCTACGAGCAGTACTTC. As protein: CASRGSDSPYEQYF.

About this clone: The junction differs from germline at one of its ends, possibly a read error. This sequence joins TRBV6-6 and TRBJ2-4; D remains unclear. Germline CDR1 MNHNY, CDR2 SVGAGI (reference sequence). This CDR3 has 14 amino acids. The CDR3 DNA sequence: TGTGCCAGCAGGTACTCGGTAGCCAAAAACATTCAGTACTTC. Its protein product is CASRYSVAKNIQYF.

V and J are TRBV4-3 and TRBJ2-5, with D perhaps matching TRBD1 or TRBD2 (6 bases each). The CDR3 length is 15 residues. The V gene's germline CDR1 is LGHNA and CDR2 YSLEER. Trimming left V 0 bases short and J 5 bases short, with 13 bases between. CDR3 region: CASSQDRRGSETQYF. The CDR3 DNA reads as TGCGCCAGCAGCCAAGATAGGAGGGGGAGCGAGACCCAGTACTTC.

The rearrangement links TRBV4-1 to TRBJ2-1; possibly TRBD2 for D (7 bases). CDR1 and CDR2 (germline): MGHRA, YSYEKL. V lost 0 bases, J lost 8 bases, and 20 bases lay in between. The CDR3 is made up of 17 amino acids. CDR3 sequence (DNA): TGCGCCAGCAGCCAAGACAAGGGGGGGGAACCTGTCCATGAGCAGTTCTTC. Amino acid sequence: CASSQDKGGEPVHEQFF.

The chain carries TRBV6-1 and TRBJ2-1; D not certain. From germline, CDR1 is MNHNS and CDR2 SASEGT. The germline V and J ends were trimmed by 0 bases and 0 bases, with 18 bases remaining between them. The CDR3 is made up of 19 amino acids. DNA of the CDR3: TGTGCCAGCAGTGAAGCGGGAAATGGTATTTCGAGCTCCTACAATGAGCAGTTCTTC. It specifies CASSEAGNGISSSYNEQFF.

The CDR3 nucleotides read TGCGCCAGCAGCTTGGAGGGACTCATAGGCACTGAAGCTTTCTTT. This sequence encodes CASSLEGLIGTEAFF. This sequence joins TRBV5-1 and TRBJ1-1, with TRBD1 as a possible D gene (5 bases). The CDR3 runs 15 residues. From germline, CDR1 is SGHRS and CDR2 YFSETQ. Trimming left V 0 bases short and J 4 bases short, with 13 bases between. Combining the CDR3 with reference TRBV5-1 and TRBJ1-1 gives the whole variable domain KAGVTQTPRYLIKTRGQQVTLSCSPISGHRSVSWYQQTPGQGLQFLFEYFSETQRNKGNFPGRFSGRQFSNSRSEMNVSTLELGDSALYLCASSLEGLIGTEAFFGQGTRLTVV.

This rearrangement joins TRBV27 to TRBJ1-2; weak D call: TRBD1 (5 bases). Germline values: CDR1 MNHEY, CDR2 SMNVEV (reference sequence). CDR3 length equals 16 residues. With 6 bases removed from V and 4 bases from J, the gap between germline ends came to 21 bases. The CDR3 DNA follows: TGTGCCAGCAGCTCCGGGCGGGTCGACAGTTCCTATGGCTACACCTTC. Translation gives CASSSGRVDSSYGYTF.

This chain joins TRBV6-1 and TRBJ1-3; tentatively, D is TRBD1 (6 bases). V gave up 8 bases and J gave up 4 bases, with 18 bases separating them. Germline V gene lookup returns CDR1 MNHNS and CDR2 SASEGT. This CDR3 spans 15 amino acids. The CDR3, as DNA: TGTGCCAGCTTCCAACAGGGCGCTGGCGGAAACACCATATATTTT. It encodes CASFQQGAGGNTIYF.

The chain joins TRBV20-1 to TRBJ1-1; D ambiguous. Germline CDR1 and CDR2: DFQATT and SNEGSKA (reference sequence). The ends were cut back, 3 bases at V and 6 bases at J, with 8 bases in the middle. The CDR3 totals 11 residues. As DNA, the CDR3 is TGCAGTGCTAGTGAGTACGCTGAAGCTTTCTTT. Its translation: CSASEYAEAFF.

The V call is TRBV4-1, the J call TRBJ2-2; TRBD1 matches at 7 bases. This CDR3 comprises 15 residues. The trim removed 8 bases at V and 4 bases at J, leaving 10 bases unmatched. CDR1 and CDR2 (germline): MGHRA, YSYEKL. The CDR3 reads CASGNRGRSTGELFF. The CDR3 nucleotides are TGCGCCAGCGGAAACAGGGGAAGAAGCACCGGGGAGCTGTTTTTT.

This clone occurred a few times. The sample holds other DNA sequences that translate to the same CDR3. J is TRBJ2-1 and V is TRBV30, with D possibly matching TRBD2 (5 bases). The CDR3 runs 12 residues. Germline CDR1 is GTSNPN and CDR2 is SVGIG (reference sequence). V was clipped by 0 bases and J by 6 bases, with 6 bases between them. CDR3 bases: TGTGCCTGGAGTGTACGGGGCAATGAGCAGTTCTTC. Protein product: CAWSVRGNEQFF.

Note on this clone: Within the sample, other DNA sequences also encode this same CDR3. This chain links TRBV7-2 with TRBJ2-7; TRBD1 aligns across 8 bases. V was pared by 5 bases and J by 2 bases, with 5 bases of the junction left unmatched. The CDR3 totals 14 residues. Germline CDR1 and CDR2: SGHTA and FQGNSA. In nucleotides, the CDR3 is TGTGCCAGCAGCCTTAACAGGGGGACCTACGAGCAGTACTTC. It codes for CASSLNRGTYEQYF.

This rearrangement joins TRBV7-3 to TRBJ2-3, with TRBD2 matching 7 bases. There are 13 residues in the CDR3. With 5 bases clipped from V and 3 bases from J, the junction kept 2 bases outside the gene matches. In germline, CDR1 is SGHTA, CDR2 FQGTGA. CDR3 protein: CASSASGTDTQYF. In DNA, the CDR3 is TGTGCCAGCAGCGCTAGCGGTACAGATACGCAGTATTTT.

Of note for this clone: This CDR3 is also generated by other DNA sequences in the sample. This chain connects TRBV5-4 to TRBJ2-1; TRBD1 might be the D (6 bases). The CDR3 covers 15 residues. In germline, CDR1 is SGHNT, CDR2 YYREEE (reference sequence). V lost 0 bases and J lost 4, with 11 bases in between. The CDR3 sequence: CASSLVAGAYNEQFF. As DNA, the CDR3 is TGTGCCAGCAGCTTGGTGGCAGGGGCTTACAATGAGCAGTTCTTC.

The rearrangement joins TRBV5-1 to TRBJ2-2, with 9 bases lining up with TRBD2. Germline-derived CDR1 and CDR2 are SGHRS and YFSETQ. The CDR3 spans 16 residues. Unmatched junction bases numbered 7, after V lost 4 bases and J lost 3 bases. The CDR3 coding sequence is TGCGCCAGCAGCGTGCCTAGCGGGGATCACACCGGGGAGCTGTTTTTT. It translates to CASSVPSGDHTGELFF.

The gene calls are TRBV6-5 and TRBJ2-7, with D tentatively TRBD1 (6 bases). This CDR3 contains 15 residues. V lost 5 bases, J lost 3 bases, and 17 bases lay in between. CDR1 MNHEY and CDR2 SVGAGI come from the germline V gene. The CDR3 DNA reads as TGTGCCAGCAGTCCCACCTCCACAGGGTACTACGAGCAGTACTTC. Its translation is CASSPTSTGYYEQYF.

The chain combines TRBV29-1 with TRBJ1-5, with unresolved D. Per germline, CDR1 SQVTM and CDR2 ANQGSEA. This CDR3 contains 14 residues. With 1 base removed from V and 0 bases from J, the gap between germline ends came to 7 bases. In DNA form, the CDR3 reads TGCAGCGTTGAAGCCGATAATAGCAATCAGCCCCAGCATTTT. Its protein product is CSVEADNSNQPQHF.

CDR3 sequence reads: CASSLGARGLWETQYF. Here the CDR3 DNA reads TGTGCCAGCAGCTTAGGGGCCAGGGGGCTTTGGGAGACCCAGTACTTC. This sequence joins TRBV7-9 and TRBJ2-5; TRBD1 agrees at 8 bases. CDR1 is SEHNR, CDR2 FQNEAQ, per germline (reference sequence). Unmatched junction bases numbered 9, after V lost 1 base and J lost 5 bases. This CDR3 region has 16 residues.